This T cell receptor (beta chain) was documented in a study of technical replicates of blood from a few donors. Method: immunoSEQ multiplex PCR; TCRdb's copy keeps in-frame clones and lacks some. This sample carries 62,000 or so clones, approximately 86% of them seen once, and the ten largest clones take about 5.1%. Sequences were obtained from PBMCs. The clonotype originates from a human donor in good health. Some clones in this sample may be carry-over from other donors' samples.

CDR3 coding DNA: TGTGCCAGCAGTCCCACAGGGGCCGGGGGCTATGGCTACACCTTC. It translates to CASSPTGAGGYGYTF. The V gene is TRBV6-6, the J gene TRBJ1-2; 7 bases align to TRBD1. The CDR3 is made up of 15 amino acids. Trimming removed 5 bases from V and 4 bases from J; junction bases left unmatched: 10. The germline V gene encodes CDR1 MNHNY and CDR2 SVGAGI (reference sequence).